Following are 27 T cell receptor beta chains from one sample sequenced in a study of T-cell reconstitution after alpha-beta-depleted transplantation in children. During its preparation, the TCRbeta library received unique molecular identifiers. TCRdb re-called the PCR reads through MiXCR, storing one row per CDR3 protein. This table holds about 290,000 distinct CDR3 sequences, about a tenth found once. The sample was PBMCs, taken before TCRalphabeta/CD19-depleted stem cell transplant. Source of these receptors: a boy in the first two years of life with acute myeloid leukemia, due to receive a stem cell transplant.

This chain uses TRBV24-1 with TRBJ2-3; TRBD2 might be the D (6 bases). Per germline, CDR1 KGHDR and CDR2 SFDVKD. CDR3 size: 18 residues. Trimming took off 5 bases at V and 3 bases at J, with 23 bases between the two ends. The CDR3: CATSVSRTNPLSTDTQYF. The CDR3, as DNA: TGTGCCACCAGTGTTAGCCGGACTAATCCGCTATCTACAGATACGCAGTATTTT.

This clonotype occurred many times. The chain has TRBV7-2 and TRBJ2-5, with D tentatively TRBD1 or TRBD2 (6 bases each). The CDR3 has 14 residues. Trimming stripped 3 bases from V and 4 bases from J, with 12 bases between. CDR1 is SGHTA, CDR2 FQGNSA, per germline. The CDR3 region has the DNA TGTGCCAGCAGCTTCAATACGGGGGCAGAGACCCAGTACTTC. It encodes CASSFNTGAETQYF.

This clonotype was detected only once. A much more abundant neighbour one base away suggests this may be a read error. The rearrangement joins TRBV6-1 to TRBJ2-1, with 7 bases that match TRBD2. The V gene's germline CDR1 is MNHNS and CDR2 SASEGT. Germline trimming cut 6 bases from V and 16 bases from J; bases unmatched to any gene: 12. This CDR3 comprises 12 residues. In DNA, the CDR3 is TGTGCCAGCAGCGAGGCGGGCGGGGGAGGATTCTTC. This encodes CASSEAGGGGFF.

The chain joins TRBV4-2 to TRBJ2-3; D gene uncertain. The CDR3 covers 18 residues. Germline values: CDR1 LGHNA, CDR2 YNFKEQ. Trimming removed 0 bases from V and 2 bases from J, with 18 bases in between. The CDR3 here is CASSQEVSLDSTTDTQYF. Written as DNA, the CDR3 is TGTGCCAGCAGCCAAGAGGTTTCTCTAGACTCCACCACAGATACGCAGTATTTT.

Points on this clonotype: A clone one base away is much larger, so this may be a read error. CDR3 loop: CASDRGTANEKLFF. The CDR3 DNA reads as TGTGCCAGCGATCGCGGGACAGCAAATGAAAAACTGTTTTTT. The gene calls are TRBV28 and TRBJ1-4, with 7 bases lining up with TRBD1. The CDR3 is made up of 14 amino acids. CDR1 MDHEN and CDR2 SYDVKM come from the germline V gene. V shed 8 bases and J 5 bases; nucleotides not matched to a gene: 8.

CDR3 protein: CASSPADRNTEAFF. In DNA, the CDR3 is TGCGCCAGCAGCCCCGCGGACAGGAACACTGAAGCTTTCTTT. The V and J genes are TRBV5-1 and TRBJ1-1, with D perhaps TRBD1 (6 bases). The CDR3 sequence is 14 residues long. With 4 bases removed from V and 1 base from J, the gap between germline ends came to 11 bases. Germline CDR1 and CDR2: SGHRS and YFSETQ.

This clonotype was recorded at least ten times. This chain uses TRBV29-1 with TRBJ1-2; 11 bases align to TRBD1. Trimming removed 3 bases from V and 8 bases from J; junction bases left unmatched: 11. Germline CDR1 and CDR2: SQVTM and ANQGSEA. The CDR3 runs 15 residues. The CDR3 here is CSVEFPGQGGRGYTF. The CDR3 DNA reads as TGCAGCGTTGAGTTTCCGGGACAGGGGGGACGAGGCTACACCTTC. Full variable domain (outside the CDR3, taken from reference TRBV29-1 and TRBJ1-2): SAVISQKPSRDICQRGTSLTIQCQVDSQVTMMFWYRQQPGQSLTLIATANQGSEATYESGFVIDKFPISRPNLTFSTLTVSNMSPEDSSIYLCSVEFPGQGGRGYTFGSGTRLTVV.

Remarks on this clonotype: This may come from a read error, since a much larger clone is one base off. The CDR3 loop reads CASSQNLAAQETQYF. The CDR3 DNA reads as TGTGCCAGCAGTCAAAATTTAGCGGCACAAGAGACCCAGTACTTC. The rearrangement joins TRBV6-1 to TRBJ2-5, with D perhaps TRBD2 (6 bases). The V end was cut by 5 bases, the J end by 2 bases, with 15 bases between. This CDR3 contains 15 residues. Germline lookup yields CDR1 MNHNS and CDR2 SASEGT.

This clonotype was recorded many times. This chain links TRBV14 with TRBJ2-1; D is undetermined. V dropped 1 base and J dropped 0 bases, with 7 bases sitting between them. The CDR3 spans 15 residues. Germline V gene sequence: CDR1 SGHDN, CDR2 FVKESK. The CDR3 nucleotides read TGTGCCAGCAGCCAAGTTGCTAGCTCCTACAATGAGCAGTTCTTC. This codes for CASSQVASSYNEQFF.

Of note for this clonotype: A read error may explain this, as a much larger clone is one base away. V is TRBV7-9 and J is TRBJ1-3; no firm D call. Germline lookup yields CDR1 SEHNR and CDR2 FQNEAQ (reference sequence). The ends were cut back, 1 base at V and 3 bases at J, with 10 bases in the middle. The CDR3 consists of 15 residues. CDR3 loop: CASSLEIRCGNTIYF. The DNA of the CDR3 is TGTGCCAGCAGCTTAGAAATCCGGTGTGGAAACACCATATATTTT. Full variable domain (missing parts from reference TRBV7-9 and TRBJ1-3): DTGVSQNPRHKITKRGQNVTFRCDPISEHNRLYWYRQTLGQGPEFLTYFQNEAQLEKSRLLSDRFSAERPKGSFSTLEIQRTEQGDSAMYLCASSLEIRCGNTIYFGEGSWLTVV.

The chain employs TRBV6-2 or TRBV6-3 and TRBJ2-6, with 7 bases matching TRBD2. Per germline, CDR1 MNHEY and CDR2 SVGEGT. This CDR3 spans 20 amino acids. The V segment lost 4 bases and the J segment 0 bases; nucleotides outside the gene matches: 15. CDR3: CASSSNRKGRGVSGANVLTF. The CDR3 nucleotides read TGTGCCAGCAGTTCCAATAGGAAAGGCCGGGGGGTCTCTGGGGCCAACGTCCTGACTTTC.

In its sample, this clonotype was seen many times. At one of its ends the junction is not consistent with the germline gene, which may arise from a read error. The chain couples TRBV5-1 to TRBJ2-1; no firm D call. Germline CDR1 is SGHRS and CDR2 is YFSETQ. CDR3 length: 14 amino acids. DNA of the CDR3: TGCGCCAGTAGCTTTAGTGGAATCTACAATGAGCAGTTCTTC. This translates into CASSFSGIYNEQFF.

In this sample, this clonotype turned up many times. The CDR3 reads CASSSFTEAFF. The CDR3 DNA is TGTGCCAGCAGTTCTTTCACTGAAGCTTTCTTT. This rearrangement joins TRBV27 to TRBJ1-1; D is ambiguous. Germline CDR1 reads MNHEY; CDR2 reads SMNVEV (reference sequence). This CDR3 spans 11 amino acids. With 4 bases removed from V and 4 bases from J, the gap between germline ends came to 4 bases.

This clonotype was picked up many times. This chain connects TRBV4-1 to TRBJ1-1, with D maybe TRBD1 (5 bases). The germline V gene encodes CDR1 MGHRA and CDR2 YSYEKL. The CDR3 spans 14 residues. The V gene lost 3 bases and the J gene lost 4 bases, with 12 bases spanning the gap. This CDR3 is CASSQAREGTEAFF. In nucleotides, the CDR3 is TGCGCCAGCAGCCAGGCCAGGGAGGGCACTGAAGCTTTCTTT.

This clonotype was seen at least ten times. The V and J genes are TRBV20-1 and TRBJ2-1; D remains unclear. Germline CDR1 and CDR2: DFQATT and SNEGSKA (reference sequence). V gave up 0 bases and J gave up 1 base, with 7 bases separating them. CDR3 length: 14 residues. CDR3 sequence reads: CSAREWGSYNEQFF. The CDR3 DNA reads TGCAGTGCTAGAGAGTGGGGTTCCTACAATGAGCAGTTCTTC.

This clonotype was seen repeatedly, ten times or more. The chain uses TRBV7-9 and TRBJ2-1; no firm D call. V was cut by 5 bases and J by 6 bases, with 17 bases left in between. The CDR3 is made up of 15 amino acids. Per germline, CDR1 SEHNR and CDR2 FQNEAQ (reference sequence). CDR3 nucleotide sequence: TGTGCCAGCAGCAACTTATTGGTCAGTGGCAATGAGCAGTTCTTC. Its translation is CASSNLLVSGNEQFF. Full variable domain (remainder filled in from reference TRBV7-9 and TRBJ2-1): DTGVSQNPRHKITKRGQNVTFRCDPISEHNRLYWYRQTLGQGPEFLTYFQNEAQLEKSRLLSDRFSAERPKGSFSTLEIQRTEQGDSAMYLCASSNLLVSGNEQFFGPGTRLTVL.

This clonotype was counted many times. This sequence joins TRBV12-3 or TRBV12-4 and TRBJ2-7, with 11 bases that match TRBD2. With 8 bases clipped from V and 4 bases from J, the junction kept 7 bases outside the gene matches. This CDR3 spans 14 amino acids. The CDR3: CASGLAGGPYEQYF. The DNA of the CDR3 is TGTGCCAGCGGATTAGCGGGAGGGCCATACGAGCAGTACTTC.

This clonotype was observed a handful of times. CDR3 region: CAYSQGLHEQYF. In DNA form, the CDR3 reads TGTGCCTACTCCCAGGGTCTCCACGAGCAGTACTTC. The chain employs TRBV30 and TRBJ2-7; a weak D match, TRBD1 (5 bases). Germline loops: CDR1 GTSNPN, CDR2 SVGIG (reference sequence). The CDR3 totals 12 residues. V was trimmed by 7 bases and J by 5 bases, leaving 15 bases between them. The full variable domain, its missing parts supplied by reference TRBV30 and TRBJ2-7, is SQTIHQWPATLVQPVGSPLSLECTVEGTSNPNLYWYRQAAGRGLQLLFYSVGIGQISSEVPQNLSASRPQDRQFILSSKKLLLSDSGFYLCAYSQGLHEQYFGPGTRLTVT.

This clonotype was recorded once. A single base separates this from a much larger clone, so it may be a read error. V gene TRBV10-3 combines with J gene TRBJ1-1; tentatively, D is TRBD1 (6 bases). Germline assignment: CDR1 ENHRY and CDR2 SYGVKD. The CDR3 runs to 13 residues. Trimming stripped 6 bases from V and 4 bases from J, with 12 bases between. CDR3 DNA: TGTGCCATCAGGTGCCACAGGGCCACTGAAGCTTTCTTT. Amino acid sequence: CAIRCHRATEAFF.

This chain connects TRBV18 to TRBJ1-6; weak D call: TRBD1 (6 bases). This CDR3 contains 16 residues. V lost 0 bases and J 6 bases, leaving 12 bases between the germline ends. The germline CDR1 and CDR2 sequences are KGHSH and LQKENI. Here the CDR3 reads CASSPPGHLPNSPLHF. CDR3 DNA sequence: TGTGCCAGCTCACCACCGGGACACCTTCCTAATTCACCCCTCCACTTT.

This clonotype occurred many times. This sequence joins TRBV6-5 and TRBJ2-5, with D unclear. The CDR3 consists of 14 residues. CDR1 is MNHEY and CDR2 is SVGAGI in the germline V gene. V lost 0 bases and J 5 bases, leaving 10 bases between the germline ends. CDR3 coding DNA: TGTGCCAGCAGTTACTCGAAACCGACCGAGACCCAGTACTTC. Residues: CASSYSKPTETQYF.

On this clonotype itself: A read error may produce the germline difference seen at one junction end. The rearrangement links TRBV27 to TRBJ2-1; 12 nucleotides line up with TRBD2. Looked up from germline, CDR1 is MNHEY and CDR2 is SMNVEV (reference sequence). The CDR3 totals 16 residues. The CDR3: CTSSPLAGGFYNEQFF. The CDR3 DNA sequence: TGTACCAGCAGTCCGCTAGCGGGGGGGTTCTACAATGAGCAGTTCTTC.

This clonotype has a count of ten or more. J is TRBJ2-3 and V is TRBV4-3; either TRBD1 or TRBD2 may fit D (6 bases each). Germline V lookup: CDR1 LGHNA, CDR2 YSLEER. The CDR3 sequence is 16 residues long. V was clipped by 3 bases and J by 2 bases, with 15 bases between them. CDR3 sequence: CASSQDVGGFTDTQYF. CDR3 DNA sequence: TGCGCCAGCAGCCAGGACGTGGGGGGCTTCACAGATACGCAGTATTTT.

This clonotype was recorded a few times. The V and J genes are TRBV6-5 and TRBJ1-1; D gene uncertain. CDR1 and CDR2 from the germline V gene are MNHEY and SVGAGI. The V gene lost 6 bases and the J gene lost 1 base, with 15 bases spanning the gap. The CDR3 has 15 residues. CDR3 region: CASRSGSESNTEAFF. In nucleotides, the CDR3 is TGTGCCAGCAGGTCGGGGTCTGAGTCGAACACTGAAGCTTTCTTT.

The chain couples TRBV4-1 to TRBJ2-7; perhaps TRBD2 as D (5 bases). CDR3 length: 15 residues. Germline CDR1 and CDR2: MGHRA and YSYEKL. V lost 2 bases to trimming and J lost 2 bases, with 13 bases between them. CDR3 residues: CASSQSRAAPYEQYF. CDR3 bases: TGCGCCAGCAGCCAAAGTCGAGCGGCCCCCTACGAGCAGTACTTC.

This clonotype was seen many times. The J gene is TRBJ2-1, the V gene TRBV4-3; 7 nucleotides line up with TRBD2. This CDR3 has 14 amino acids. Germline V gene data show CDR1 as LGHNA and CDR2 as YSLEER. V trimming: 0 bases; J trimming: 5 bases; junction bases outside the gene matches: 1. As DNA, the CDR3 is TGCGCCAGCAGCCAAGAACTAGCGAACAATGAGCAGTTCTTC. Its protein is CASSQELANNEQFF.

This clonotype was detected ten times or more. The chain couples TRBV2 to TRBJ1-5; 7 bases align to TRBD1. This CDR3 contains 15 residues. V lost 7 bases, J lost 5 bases, and 11 bases stayed unmatched. Germline CDR1 SNHLY, CDR2 FYNNEI. CDR3 bases: TGTGCCAGCACGTGGGCAGGGGGTGCGGATCAGCCCCAGCATTTT. Translated: CASTWAGGADQPQHF.